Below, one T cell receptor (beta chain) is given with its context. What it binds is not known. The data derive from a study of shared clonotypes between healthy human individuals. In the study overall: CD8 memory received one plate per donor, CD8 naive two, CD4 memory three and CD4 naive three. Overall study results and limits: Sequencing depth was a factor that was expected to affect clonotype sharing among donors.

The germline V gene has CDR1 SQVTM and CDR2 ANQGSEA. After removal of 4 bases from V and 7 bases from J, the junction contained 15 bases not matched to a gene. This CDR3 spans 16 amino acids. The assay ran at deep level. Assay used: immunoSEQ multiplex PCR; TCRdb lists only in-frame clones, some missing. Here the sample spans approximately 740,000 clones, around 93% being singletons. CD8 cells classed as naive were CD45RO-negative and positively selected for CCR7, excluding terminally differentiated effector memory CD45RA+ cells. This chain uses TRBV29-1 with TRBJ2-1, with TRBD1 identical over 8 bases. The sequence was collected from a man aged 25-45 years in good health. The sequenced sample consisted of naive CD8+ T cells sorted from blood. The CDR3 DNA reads TGCAGCGTTGTGGGTAGGAGTGGACAGGGCAAAAATGAGCAGTTCTTC. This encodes CSVVGRSGQGKNEQFF.